Each of the 18 T cell receptor beta chains below was sequenced from the same sample in a study of blood T cell repertoires in COVID-19. Method: immunoSEQ multiplex PCR; TCRdb's copy keeps in-frame clones and lacks some. The sample yields 35,000 to 45,000 clones, about 88% seen once. What was sequenced was peripheral blood. The origin of the receptors is a human donor in a cohort sampled during active COVID-19.

The J gene is TRBJ2-1, the V gene TRBV19, with 11 bases fitting TRBD1. V trimming: 4 bases; J trimming: 5 bases; junction bases outside the gene matches: 4. Germline V gives CDR1 LNHDA, CDR2 SQIVND (reference sequence). The CDR3 is 15 residues long. The CDR3 here is CASSNRDRGDNEQFF. CDR3 DNA: TGTGCCAGTAGTAACCGGGACAGGGGGGACAATGAGCAGTTCTTC.

This chain links TRBV11-1 with TRBJ1-2; TRBD1 aligns across 8 bases. This CDR3 is 13 amino acids long. Germline loops: CDR1 SGHAT, CDR2 FQDESV (reference sequence). V was pared by 6 bases and J by 8 bases, with 8 bases of the junction left unmatched. CDR3 coding DNA: TGTGCCAGCAGTCCAGGGGGCGCTGAGGGCTACACCTTC. Its translation is CASSPGGAEGYTF. The complete variable domain, with remaining parts taken from reference TRBV11-1 and TRBJ1-2, reads EAEVAQSPRYKITEKSQAVAFWCDPISGHATLYWYRQILGQGPELLVQFQDESVVDDSQLPKDRFSAERLKGVDSTLKIQPAELGDSAMYLCASSPGGAEGYTFGSGTRLTVV.

This chain links TRBV5-4 with TRBJ1-4; 9 bases map to TRBD1. There are 16 residues in the CDR3. V was clipped by 0 bases and J by 7 bases; unmatched bases: 7. The germline V gene encodes CDR1 SGHNT and CDR2 YYREEE (reference sequence). The CDR3 region is CASSLGAGQGTEKLFF. The CDR3 nucleotides read TGTGCCAGCAGCTTGGGGGCGGGACAGGGCACTGAAAAACTGTTTTTT.

The sample holds a few counts of this clone. The chain joins TRBV4-1 to TRBJ1-1; D possibly corresponds to TRBD1 (6 bases). V lost 6 bases and J lost 4, with 18 bases in between. Germline assignment: CDR1 MGHRA and CDR2 YSYEKL. This CDR3 comprises 15 residues. The CDR3 sequence: CASRRGDGRATEAFF. Written as DNA, the CDR3 is TGCGCCAGCAGAAGGGGGGACGGGAGGGCCACTGAAGCTTTCTTT.

The chain employs TRBV28 and TRBJ1-1; 7 bases are a match to TRBD1. The V segment lost 7 bases and the J segment 1 base; nucleotides outside the gene matches: 6. The germline CDR1 and CDR2 sequences are MDHEN and SYDVKM. This CDR3 is built from 14 residues. This CDR3 is CASTRDSQNTEAFF. The CDR3 region has the DNA TGTGCCAGCACCAGGGACAGCCAGAACACTGAAGCTTTCTTT.

V gene TRBV5-5 combines with J gene TRBJ2-1, with D perhaps matching TRBD1 (6 bases). This CDR3 comprises 12 residues. CDR1 is SGHKS, CDR2 YYEKEE, per germline (reference sequence). V shed 0 bases and J shed 10 bases, with 8 bases lying between them. The CDR3: CASSLGGGEQFF. The CDR3 DNA reads TGTGCCAGCAGCTTGGGTGGGGGCGAGCAGTTCTTC.

The chain combines TRBV6-5 with TRBJ1-5, with D possibly being TRBD1 (5 bases). The germline V gene encodes CDR1 MNHEY and CDR2 SVGAGI. V dropped 6 bases and J dropped 1 base, with 7 bases sitting between them. The CDR3 spans 13 residues. In DNA, the CDR3 is TGTGCCAGCAGAGGGGCGAGCAATCAGCCCCAGCATTTT. Protein: CASRGASNQPQHF.

The chain is built from TRBV10-3 and TRBJ1-1; 7 bases align to TRBD1. V lost 6 bases, J lost 10 bases, and 11 bases stayed unmatched. The CDR3 has 13 amino acids. Per germline, CDR1 ENHRY and CDR2 SYGVKD. The DNA of the CDR3 is TGTGCCATCAGAGACAGGGCCGAGATGGGAGCTTTCTTT. The encoded protein is CAIRDRAEMGAFF.

The chain employs TRBV19 and TRBJ1-1; TRBD1 is a possible D gene (6 bases). Germline V gene lookup returns CDR1 LNHDA and CDR2 SQIVND (reference sequence). This CDR3 comprises 16 residues. V lost 5 bases, J lost 4 bases, and 20 bases lay in between. The CDR3 DNA follows: TGTGCCAGTAGTCCCCCGGGGGGGGCGTGGGGCACTGAAGCTTTCTTT. Translated, it gives CASSPPGGAWGTEAFF.

The V call is TRBV19, the J call TRBJ2-1; weak D call: TRBD2 (5 bases). The germline V gene has CDR1 LNHDA and CDR2 SQIVND (reference sequence). The CDR3 contains 14 residues. V lost 4 bases, J lost 8 bases, and 15 bases lay in between. CDR3 DNA sequence: TGTGCCAGTAGTACCCCGGTCGGGCGGGATGAGCAGTTCTTC. Amino acids: CASSTPVGRDEQFF.

CDR3 DNA: TGTGCCAGCAGCCCAGGATCGGGAACCTACGAGCAGTACTTC. This codes for CASSPGSGTYEQYF. The chain has TRBV7-9 and TRBJ2-7; D is perhaps TRBD2 (5 bases). V lost 5 bases to trimming and J lost 2 bases, with 13 bases between them. Germline loops: CDR1 SEHNR, CDR2 FQNEAQ (reference sequence). CDR3 length: 14 residues.

This chain links TRBV11-2 with TRBJ2-3; D call uncertain. Trimming left V 0 bases short and J 5 bases short, with 6 bases between. The length of the CDR3 is 13 residues. In germline, CDR1 is SGHAT, CDR2 FQNNGV. The CDR3 sequence: CASSLELEDTQYF. DNA for the CDR3: TGTGCCAGCAGCTTAGAATTAGAAGATACGCAGTATTTT.

V is TRBV2 and J is TRBJ1-1, with 10 nucleotides matching TRBD1. V trimming: 7 bases; J trimming: 10 bases; junction bases outside the gene matches: 9. CDR3 length equals 13 residues. In germline, CDR1 is SNHLY, CDR2 FYNNEI. CDR3 DNA: TGTGCCAGCAAATCGGACAGGGGGAGGGGAGCTTTCTTT. Protein product: CASKSDRGRGAFF.

Worth noting for this clone: The germline gene is not matched at one end of the junction; a read error may be the cause. The chain links TRBV15 to TRBJ2-5, with TRBD2 matching over 14 bases. The CDR3 is made up of 17 amino acids. Germline V gene sequence: CDR1 LNHNV, CDR2 YYDKDF (reference sequence). The CDR3 region is CATSRGLGLAGGEAQYF. The DNA of the CDR3 is TGTGCCACCAGCCGAGGCCTCGGACTAGCGGGGGGAGAGGCCCAGTACTTC.

This sequence joins TRBV11-2 and TRBJ1-1, with TRBD1 matching over 7 bases. V lost 3 bases to trimming and J lost 1 base; unmatched junction nucleotides: 2. The CDR3 sequence is 14 residues long. Germline loops: CDR1 SGHAT, CDR2 FQNNGV. The CDR3 DNA reads as TGTGCCAGCAGCTTGCAGGGGGGGAACACTGAAGCTTTCTTT. Residues: CASSLQGGNTEAFF.

V usage is TRBV7-2 and J usage is TRBJ2-7, with 9 nucleotides matching TRBD1. Germline V CDR1 and CDR2: SGHTA, FQGNSA. The V gene end was trimmed by 5 bases and the J gene end by 0 bases; junction bases not matched to a gene: 11. This CDR3 has 17 amino acids. CDR3 protein: CASSPGQGHRGSYEQYF. CDR3 DNA sequence: TGTGCCAGCAGCCCGGGACAGGGCCACCGTGGCTCCTACGAGCAGTACTTC.

V is TRBV5-8 and J is TRBJ2-1, with 8 bases identical to TRBD2. The CDR3 contains 15 residues. CDR1 is SGHTS, CDR2 YDEGEE, per germline. The V and J ends lost 0 bases and 4 bases, in that order; junction bases with no gene match: 3. In nucleotides, the CDR3 is TGTGCCAGCAGCTTGGATTCGGGGGGGTACAATGAGCAGTTCTTC. As protein: CASSLDSGGYNEQFF. The variable domain in full, completed from reference TRBV5-8 and TRBJ2-1, reads EAGVTQSPTHLIKTRGQQATLRCSPISGHTSVYWYQQALGLGLQFLLWYDEGEERNRGNFPPRFSGRQFPNYSSELNVNALELEDSALYLCASSLDSGGYNEQFFGPGTRLTVL.

This chain joins TRBV7-9 and TRBJ2-7; TRBD1 might be the D (8 bases). Germline V gives CDR1 SEHNR, CDR2 FQNEAQ (reference sequence). V lost 4 bases and J 3 bases, leaving 16 bases between the germline ends. This CDR3 contains 15 residues. The DNA for the CDR3 is TGTGCCAGCAGCTCCACCACAGGGGGGGACTACGAGCAGTACTTC. Residues: CASSSTTGGDYEQYF.